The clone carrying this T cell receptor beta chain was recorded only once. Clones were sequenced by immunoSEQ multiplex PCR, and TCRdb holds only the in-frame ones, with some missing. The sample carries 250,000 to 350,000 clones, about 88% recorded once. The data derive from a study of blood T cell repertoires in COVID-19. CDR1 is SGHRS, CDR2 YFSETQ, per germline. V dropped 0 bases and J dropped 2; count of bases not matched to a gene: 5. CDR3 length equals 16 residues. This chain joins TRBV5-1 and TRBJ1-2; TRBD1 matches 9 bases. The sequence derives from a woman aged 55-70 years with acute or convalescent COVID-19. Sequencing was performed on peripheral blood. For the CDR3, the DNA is TGCGCCAGCAGCTTGGTCGGGACAGGGCTCAACTATGGCTACACCTTC. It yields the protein CASSLVGTGLNYGYTF.